The source of this TCR beta chain is a study of CD8 T cells in Susac syndrome. Study context: There were Susac syndrome patients who were therapy-naive at blood draw, others on corticosteroids, and others on intravenous immunoglobulin alone.

Random hexamers were used to reverse transcribe an amount of 0.5 to 1 ug RNA. MiXCR, applied by TCRdb to the immunoSEQ multiplex PCR reads, yields one record per CDR3 protein. The sample shows over 65,000 distinct CDR3 sequences, about 92% of them seen only once. V gave up 5 bases and J gave up 6 bases, with 15 bases separating them. The germline gives CDR1 SGHTA, CDR2 FQGTGA. This CDR3 region has 14 residues. This receptor was taken from a human donor with Susac syndrome. Sequences were obtained from CD4+ T cells from PBMCs. V and J are TRBV7-3 and TRBJ2-3; a weak D match, TRBD2 (6 bases). The CDR3 DNA is TGTGCCAGCAGCCCGGGACTCACCGCGGATACGCAGTATTTT. It specifies CASSPGLTADTQYF.